The 23 T cell receptor beta chains listed next were all sequenced from one sample in a study of intratumoral heterogeneity in liver cancer. Measured with immunoSEQ multiplex PCR; TCRdb has only the in-frame clones, and not every one. Of just over 20,000 clones listed, just under 75% are singletons. The sequenced sample was tumor-adjacent normal tissue, obtained before any cancer treatment. Receptors were obtained from a woman in her sixties or seventies with hepatocellular carcinoma.

Relative to its sample, this clone is medium-sized. This chain uses TRBV6-5 with TRBJ2-7, with a tentative D call TRBD1 (5 bases). CDR1 and CDR2 from the germline V gene are MNHEY and SVGAGI. V was pared by 10 bases and J by 2 bases, with 9 bases between. This CDR3 contains 11 residues. The CDR3 spells CAIGQAYEQYF. DNA for the CDR3: TGTGCCATAGGACAAGCCTACGAGCAGTACTTC.

V and J are TRBV2 and TRBJ2-1, with 12 bases matching TRBD2. The CDR3 consists of 15 residues. The junction had 9 bases not matched to a gene; V was cut back by 9 bases and J by 6 bases. Germline CDR1 reads SNHLY; CDR2 reads FYNNEI. In DNA, the CDR3 is TGTGCCAGTACTTGGAGGACTAGCGGGACCAATGAGCAGTTCTTC. It specifies CASTWRTSGTNEQFF.

This clone is medium-sized by share. The chain recombines TRBV29-1 with TRBJ2-2, with TRBD1 identical over 7 bases. Per the germline V gene, CDR1 is SQVTM and CDR2 is ANQGSEA. The CDR3 consists of 14 residues. V was clipped by 4 bases and J by 5 bases; unmatched bases: 7. The CDR3, as DNA: TGCAGCGTTGCTGGGCAGGGGGTGACCGGGGAGCTGTTTTTT. Translation gives CSVAGQGVTGELFF.

This clone is deemed medium-sized. This rearrangement joins TRBV9 to TRBJ1-3, with D unclear. With 4 bases removed from V and 0 bases from J, the gap between germline ends came to 11 bases. The CDR3 contains 15 residues. Germline V gene data show CDR1 as SGDLS and CDR2 as YYNGEE. In nucleotides, the CDR3 is TGTGCCAGCAGCCTCGACTGGACCTCTGGAAACACCATATATTTT. This translates into CASSLDWTSGNTIYF. The full variable domain, rest sourced from reference TRBV9 and TRBJ1-3, is DSGVTQTPKHLITATGQRVTLRCSPRSGDLSVYWYQQSLDQGLQFLIQYYNGEERAKGNILERFSAQQFPDLHSELNLSSLELGDSALYFCASSLDWTSGNTIYFGEGSWLTVV.

There are a few counts of this clone. The chain recombines TRBV28 with TRBJ2-5; D not resolved. Looked up from germline, CDR1 is MDHEN and CDR2 is SYDVKM. V was cut by 5 bases and J by 7 bases, with 8 bases left in between. This CDR3 has 11 residues. The CDR3 protein is CASSPEATQYF. CDR3 coding DNA: TGTGCCAGCAGTCCTGAGGCGACCCAGTACTTC. Based on the CDR3 plus reference TRBV28 and TRBJ2-5, the full variable domain is DVKVTQSSRYLVKRTGEKVFLECVQDMDHENMFWYRQDPGLGLRLIYFSYDVKMKEKGDIPEGYSVSREKKERFSLILESASTNQTSMYLCASSPEATQYFGPGTRLLVL.

V gene TRBV7-3 combines with J gene TRBJ1-2; no reliable D call. CDR3 length: 17 residues. Germline loops: CDR1 SGHTA, CDR2 FQGTGA. V was pared by 1 base and J by 3 bases, with 18 bases between. This CDR3 reads CASSLIGPGKWYYGYTF. The CDR3 DNA is TGTGCCAGCAGCTTAATCGGGCCAGGTAAATGGTACTATGGCTACACCTTC. The variable domain in full, with the rest retrieved from reference TRBV7-3 and TRBJ1-2, is GAGVSQTPSNKVTEKGKYVELRCDPISGHTALYWYRQSLGQGPEFLIYFQGTGAADDSGLPNDRFFAVRPEGSVSTLKIQRTERGDSAVYLCASSLIGPGKWYYGYTFGSGTRLTVV.

This clone was counted between two and nine times. The rearrangement uses TRBV24-1 and TRBJ2-7, with a weak D call TRBD1 (6 bases). Deletions cut 4 bases from V and 2 bases from J, with 14 bases between. The CDR3 length is 15 residues. Germline assignment: CDR1 KGHDR and CDR2 SFDVKD. The CDR3 region is CATSDSWDTTYEQYF. CDR3 sequence (DNA): TGTGCCACCAGTGACTCCTGGGACACCACCTACGAGCAGTACTTC.

This clone is a singleton in its sample. V is TRBV30 and J is TRBJ2-1, with 8 bases identical to TRBD2. With V trimmed by 8 bases and J by 3 bases, 12 bases remained unmatched. Per the germline V gene, CDR1 is GTSNPN and CDR2 is SVGIG (reference sequence). CDR3 length equals 15 residues. CDR3 amino acids: CALTGGDVGYNEQFF. The CDR3 DNA follows: TGTGCCCTAACCGGGGGGGACGTAGGCTACAATGAGCAGTTCTTC. Together with reference TRBV30 and TRBJ2-1, the CDR3 gives the full variable domain: SQTIHQWPATLVQPVGSPLSLECTVEGTSNPNLYWYRQAAGRGLQLLFYSVGIGQISSEVPQNLSASRPQDRQFILSSKKLLLSDSGFYLCALTGGDVGYNEQFFGPGTRLTVL.

The rearrangement joins TRBV30 to TRBJ1-1; D is perhaps TRBD1 (5 bases). Deletions cut 1 base from V and 3 bases from J, with 9 bases between. CDR3 length equals 13 residues. Germline assignment: CDR1 GTSNPN and CDR2 SVGIG (reference sequence). The CDR3: CAWSDQGYTEAFF. In DNA, the CDR3 is TGTGCCTGGAGTGACCAGGGCTACACTGAAGCTTTCTTT. Together with reference TRBV30 and TRBJ1-1, the CDR3 gives the full variable domain: SQTIHQWPATLVQPVGSPLSLECTVEGTSNPNLYWYRQAAGRGLQLLFYSVGIGQISSEVPQNLSASRPQDRQFILSSKKLLLSDSGFYLCAWSDQGYTEAFFGQGTRLTVV.

The rearrangement joins TRBV28 to TRBJ2-2; 7 bases map to TRBD2. From germline, CDR1 is MDHEN and CDR2 SYDVKM. This CDR3 has 14 residues. Unmatched junction bases numbered 3, after V lost 3 bases and J lost 5 bases. CDR3 region: CASSFGGRTGELFF. The CDR3 coding sequence is TGTGCCAGCAGTTTCGGGGGGAGGACCGGGGAGCTGTTTTTT.

This clone was seen a single time. The V gene is TRBV27, the J gene TRBJ2-5, with 7 bases fitting TRBD2. The CDR3 is 13 residues long. V shed 6 bases, J shed 0 bases, and the junction held 1 base outside the gene matches. Germline assignment: CDR1 MNHEY and CDR2 SMNVEV (reference sequence). As DNA, the CDR3 is TGTGCCAGCAGGCGGGAGAACCAAGAGACCCAGTACTTC. Translated: CASRRENQETQYF.

The chain combines TRBV6-5 with TRBJ1-1, with D unresolved. CDR1 is MNHEY and CDR2 is SVGAGI in the germline V gene. The CDR3 is 13 residues long. Between the trimmed V and J ends, which lost 5 bases and 1 base, there was a span of 8 bases. The CDR3 reads CASSPSGNTEAFF. CDR3 bases: TGTGCCAGCAGTCCGAGTGGGAACACTGAAGCTTTCTTT.

This clone was seen a handful of times. J is TRBJ2-5 and V is TRBV2, with D possibly matching TRBD2 (5 bases). There are 11 residues in the CDR3. The germline V and J ends were trimmed by 7 bases and 2 bases, with 5 bases remaining between them. The V gene's germline CDR1 is SNHLY and CDR2 FYNNEI. CDR3 loop: CASKRQETQYF. CDR3 coding DNA: TGTGCCAGCAAGCGGCAAGAGACCCAGTACTTC.

This clone turned up a few times. The rearrangement links TRBV10-3 to TRBJ2-7; TRBD1 agrees at 7 bases. The ends lost 4 bases at V and 4 bases at J; junction bases unmatched: 7. Per germline, CDR1 ENHRY and CDR2 SYGVKD. CDR3 length equals 14 residues. CDR3 region: CAISVGQLSYEQYF. For the CDR3, the DNA is TGTGCCATCAGTGTGGGACAGCTTTCTTACGAGCAGTACTTC.

The chain couples TRBV27 to TRBJ2-1; possibly TRBD1 or TRBD2 for D (6 bases each). The CDR3 has 16 residues. V was pared by 6 bases and J by 4 bases, with 19 bases between. Germline-derived CDR1 and CDR2 are MNHEY and SMNVEV (reference sequence). The chain's CDR3 is CASRPLGLDSYNEQFF. The CDR3 nucleotides read TGTGCCAGCAGGCCGTTGGGACTGGACAGTTACAATGAGCAGTTCTTC.

The chain uses TRBV7-9 and TRBJ1-2; a weak D match, TRBD1 (5 bases). The CDR3 has 13 residues. With 3 bases removed from V and 11 bases from J, the gap between germline ends came to 16 bases. Per germline, CDR1 SEHNR and CDR2 FQNEAQ (reference sequence). This CDR3 reads CASSFGAFVGYTF. DNA for the CDR3: TGTGCCAGCAGCTTTGGGGCCTTCGTTGGGTACACCTTC.

The rearrangement joins TRBV19 to TRBJ2-1, with D perhaps TRBD2 (6 bases). CDR1 and CDR2 from the germline V gene are LNHDA and SQIVND (reference sequence). The CDR3 has 13 amino acids. Trimming stripped 6 bases from V and 9 bases from J, with 15 bases between. In nucleotides, the CDR3 is TGTGCCAGTAGCCGGGCGGGGTTTATTGAGCAGTTCTTC. It encodes CASSRAGFIEQFF.

CDR3 in amino acids: CASSHQADTQYF. The CDR3 nucleotides are TGTGCCAGCAGCCATCAAGCAGATACGCAGTATTTT. The chain has TRBV4-2 and TRBJ2-3, with D unclear. The CDR3 spans 12 residues. Germline V gene lookup returns CDR1 LGHNA and CDR2 YNFKEQ. With 3 bases removed from V and 4 bases from J, the gap between germline ends came to 5 bases.

This rearrangement joins TRBV10-2 to TRBJ2-7, with D maybe TRBD2 (6 bases). The germline V gene has CDR1 WSHSY and CDR2 SAAADI. There are 18 residues in the CDR3. V was cut by 0 bases and J by 3 bases, with 21 bases left in between. Here the CDR3 reads CASSESPGGARRIYEQYF. The CDR3 DNA sequence: TGCGCCAGCAGTGAGTCGCCGGGCGGGGCCAGGAGGATCTACGAGCAGTACTTC.

The CDR3 DNA is TGCGCCAGCAGCCAGAGACAGGGACAGTCCAATTCACCCCTCCACTTT. Its protein is CASSQRQGQSNSPLHF. The rearrangement links TRBV4-1 to TRBJ1-6, with TRBD1 matching over 7 bases. V lost 3 bases to trimming and J lost 7 bases; unmatched junction nucleotides: 9. CDR1 MGHRA and CDR2 YSYEKL come from the germline V gene. CDR3 length equals 16 residues.

This chain uses TRBV28 with TRBJ2-4, with unresolved D. The V end was cut by 6 bases, the J end by 5 bases, with 11 bases between. The CDR3 contains 13 residues. Looked up from germline, CDR1 is MDHEN and CDR2 is SYDVKM. CDR3 sequence: CASSSDQQNIQYF. CDR3 in DNA: TGTGCCAGCAGCTCAGACCAGCAAAACATTCAGTACTTC.

This clone was seen a few times. The genes are TRBV30 and TRBJ2-1; D not resolved. The CDR3 has 11 amino acids. Per the germline V gene, CDR1 is GTSNPN and CDR2 is SVGIG (reference sequence). V lost 2 bases to trimming and J lost 7 bases, with 6 bases between them. CDR3 in amino acids: CAWSIGNEQFF. Written as DNA, the CDR3 is TGTGCCTGGAGTATAGGGAATGAGCAGTTCTTC.

The table lists this clone with a count of one. The chain joins TRBV9 to TRBJ2-3; a possible D gene is TRBD2 (6 bases). Per the germline V gene, CDR1 is SGDLS and CDR2 is YYNGEE. This CDR3 is 15 amino acids long. V was shortened by 2 bases and J by 2 bases, with 12 bases between the two germline ends. CDR3 in amino acids: CASSVGGASTDTQYF. CDR3 DNA sequence: TGTGCCAGCAGCGTGGGGGGAGCCTCCACAGATACGCAGTATTTT. The whole variable domain, filled in from reference TRBV9 and TRBJ2-3, reads DSGVTQTPKHLITATGQRVTLRCSPRSGDLSVYWYQQSLDQGLQFLIQYYNGEERAKGNILERFSAQQFPDLHSELNLSSLELGDSALYFCASSVGGASTDTQYFGPGTRLTVL.